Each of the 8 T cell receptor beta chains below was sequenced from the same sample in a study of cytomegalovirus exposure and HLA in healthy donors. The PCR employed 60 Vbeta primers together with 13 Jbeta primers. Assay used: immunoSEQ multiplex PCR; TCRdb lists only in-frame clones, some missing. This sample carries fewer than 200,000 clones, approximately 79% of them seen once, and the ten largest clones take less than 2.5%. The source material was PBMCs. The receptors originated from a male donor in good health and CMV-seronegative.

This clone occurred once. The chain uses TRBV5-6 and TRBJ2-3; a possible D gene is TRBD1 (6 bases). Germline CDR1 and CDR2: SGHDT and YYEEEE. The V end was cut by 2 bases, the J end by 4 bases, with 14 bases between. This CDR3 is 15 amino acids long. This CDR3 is CASSFPTGSPDTQYF. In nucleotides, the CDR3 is TGTGCCAGCAGCTTCCCGACAGGCTCCCCAGATACGCAGTATTTT.

This CDR3 is CASSSTAINSPLHF. The CDR3, as DNA: TGCGCCAGCAGCTCGACAGCCATTAATTCACCCCTCCACTTT. This chain links TRBV5-1 with TRBJ1-6, with a possible D match to TRBD1 (5 bases). This CDR3 has 14 amino acids. V lost 3 bases to trimming and J lost 6 bases, with 10 bases between them. The germline V gene encodes CDR1 SGHRS and CDR2 YFSETQ.

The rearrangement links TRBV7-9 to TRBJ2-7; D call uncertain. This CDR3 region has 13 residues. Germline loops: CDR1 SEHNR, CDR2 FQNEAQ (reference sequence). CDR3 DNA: TGTGCTTATGGCTCACTGGTTCGGGACGAGCAGTACTTC. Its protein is CAYGSLVRDEQYF.

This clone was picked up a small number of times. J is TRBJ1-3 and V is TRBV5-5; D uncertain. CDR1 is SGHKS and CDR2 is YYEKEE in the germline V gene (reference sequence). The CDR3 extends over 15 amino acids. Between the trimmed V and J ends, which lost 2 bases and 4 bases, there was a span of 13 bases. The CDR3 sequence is CASSFDIMTGNTIYF. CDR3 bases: TGTGCCAGCAGCTTTGACATAATGACGGGAAACACCATATATTTT.

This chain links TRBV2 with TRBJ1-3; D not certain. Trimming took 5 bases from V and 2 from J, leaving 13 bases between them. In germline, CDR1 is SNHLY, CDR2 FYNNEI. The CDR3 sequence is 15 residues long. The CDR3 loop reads CASSPSLDPGNTIYF. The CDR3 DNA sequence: TGTGCCAGCAGTCCTAGTTTAGATCCTGGAAACACCATATATTTT.

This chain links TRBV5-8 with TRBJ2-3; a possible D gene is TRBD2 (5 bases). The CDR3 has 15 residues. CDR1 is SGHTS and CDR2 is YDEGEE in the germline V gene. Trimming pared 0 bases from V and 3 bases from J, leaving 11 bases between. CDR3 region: CASSLAGRGTDTQYF. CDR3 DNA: TGTGCCAGCAGCTTGGCGGGGAGAGGGACAGATACGCAGTATTTT.

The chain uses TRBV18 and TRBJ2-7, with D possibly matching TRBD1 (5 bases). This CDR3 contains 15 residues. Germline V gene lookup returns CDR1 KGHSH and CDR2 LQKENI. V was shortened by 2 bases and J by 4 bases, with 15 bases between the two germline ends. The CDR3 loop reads CASSPSQDTFYEQYF. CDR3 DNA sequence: TGTGCCAGCTCACCAAGTCAGGACACTTTTTACGAGCAGTACTTC.

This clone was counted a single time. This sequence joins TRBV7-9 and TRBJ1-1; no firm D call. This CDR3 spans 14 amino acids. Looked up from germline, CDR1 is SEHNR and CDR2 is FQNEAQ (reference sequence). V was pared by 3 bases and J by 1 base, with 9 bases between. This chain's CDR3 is CASSLILRNTEAFF. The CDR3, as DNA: TGTGCCAGCAGCTTGATCTTGCGGAACACTGAAGCTTTCTTT.